The rows below give T cell receptor beta chains drawn from one sample of a study of shared clonotypes between healthy human individuals. This table comes from immunoSEQ multiplex PCR, and its TCRdb copy is limited to in-frame clones, with some not included. The sample yields around 580,000 clones, roughly 98% seen once. Sequenced material: naive CD8+ T cells sorted from blood. Source of these receptors: a man aged 25-45 years in good health. Both conserved end residues are trimmed from each CDR3.

TRBJ2-5 TRBV7-9 13 ASSPGTGEIETQY
TRBJ2-1 TRBV6-5 14 ASSFLAGGLYNEQF
TRBJ1-2 TRBV4-3 12 ASSPGTDFYGYT
TRBJ2-2 TRBV5-1 14 ASSPDGGLNTGELF
TRBJ2-7 TRBV27 13 ASSLDGSISYEQY
TRBJ2-7 TRBV4-1 11 ASSLSRGREQY
TRBJ2-2 TRBV6-5 14 ASSYSRTGDTGELF
TRBJ1-3 TRBV7-9 11 ASSLGDINTIY
TRBJ2-7 TRBV27 14 ASSPSGREVRYEQY
TRBJ2-3 TRBV29-1 14 SVGLAGKVVADTQY
TRBJ2-7 TRBV27 11 ASSYRGPYEQY
TRBJ2-1 TRBV5-1 11 ASSLAGATEQF
TRBJ1-3 TRBV2 14 ASVPQGVGGGNTIY
TRBJ2-2 TRBV28 14 ASSLLLNGDTGELF
TRBJ1-4 TRBV9 12 ASSVGWGLEKLF
TRBJ1-5 TRBV6-1 13 ASSEASQENQPQH
TRBJ2-7 TRBV7-6 12 ASSSAGGPDEQY
TRBJ2-7 TRBV7-9 15 ASSLSRDREFSYEQY
TRBJ1-5 TRBV27 13 ASSYRGYGNQPQH
TRBJ2-7 TRBV27 9 ASTMGGQQY
TRBJ1-5 TRBV19 13 ASSINSGGNQPQH